This T cell receptor (beta chain) is from a study of T cells expressing NK-cell markers. Study context: From sorted CD3+CD56+NKG2C+, CD3+CD56+NKG2C- and CD3+CD56-NKG2C+ T cells came the TCR beta repertoires. Just one sequenced donor of eight was HCMV-seronegative, while seven were seropositive.

Study results and limitations: These clonotypes additionally ranked first within the CD3+CD56-NKG2C+ fraction of a handful of donors.

Production of TCR beta cDNA relied on 5'RACE template switching with UMIs. TCRdb re-called the 5' RACE reads; one entry per CDR3 protein, DNA not given. The listing records about 21,000 distinct CDR3 sequences. Comments on this clonotype: Its specificity is unknown.

The CDR3 is made up of 16 amino acids. The sequencing sample was made of blood T cells: a sorted CD56 or NKG2C T cell subset, CD4+ or CD8+ T cells, or bulk PBMC T cells (not recorded which). V and J are TRBV12-3 or TRBV12-4 and TRBJ1-5; TCRdb selects TRBD1, and the lack of DNA leaves this call unchecked. The receptor comes from a man aged 18-70 years in good health. The chain's CDR3 is CASSLTPGGGNQPQHF.